This record looks at one TCR beta chain sequence and its context. Its antigen remains unknown. The data were obtained in a study of shared clonotypes between healthy human individuals. Study information: Each donor's CD4 naive and CD4 memory cells filled three plates apiece, CD8 naive two, and CD8 memory one.

Division of CD4+ cells produced a CD45RA+ naive subset and a CD45RA-negative memory subset. The CDR3 loop spans 16 amino acids. Germline V lookup: CDR1 MDHEN, CDR2 SYDVKM. V was trimmed by 2 bases and J by 0 bases, leaving 11 bases between them. The authors distributed each subset's genomic DNA evenly over several immunoSEQ plates. Sequenced by immunoSEQ multiplex PCR; TCRdb stores in-frame clones only, minus some. The top ten clones hold 0.1% to 0.15% of a sample with some 2,000,000 clones, approximately 95% of them seen once. Study results and limitations: Generation probabilities were higher for clonotypes shared across all four sorted-subset donors than for unshared ones.

The chain couples TRBV28 to TRBJ1-5, with D unresolved. This sequence originates from a man younger than 35 in good health. The sample was naive CD4+ T cells sorted from blood. As for subset: CD45RA+ positively selected. For the CDR3, the DNA is TGTGCCAGCAGTTTAGGTGGGGTTTATAGCAATCAGCCCCAGCATTTT. Translating it yields CASSLGGVYSNQPQHF. The full variable domain, rest sourced from reference TRBV28 and TRBJ1-5, is DVKVTQSSRYLVKRTGEKVFLECVQDMDHENMFWYRQDPGLGLRLIYFSYDVKMKEKGDIPEGYSVSREKKERFSLILESASTNQTSMYLCASSLGGVYSNQPQHFGDGTRLSIL.